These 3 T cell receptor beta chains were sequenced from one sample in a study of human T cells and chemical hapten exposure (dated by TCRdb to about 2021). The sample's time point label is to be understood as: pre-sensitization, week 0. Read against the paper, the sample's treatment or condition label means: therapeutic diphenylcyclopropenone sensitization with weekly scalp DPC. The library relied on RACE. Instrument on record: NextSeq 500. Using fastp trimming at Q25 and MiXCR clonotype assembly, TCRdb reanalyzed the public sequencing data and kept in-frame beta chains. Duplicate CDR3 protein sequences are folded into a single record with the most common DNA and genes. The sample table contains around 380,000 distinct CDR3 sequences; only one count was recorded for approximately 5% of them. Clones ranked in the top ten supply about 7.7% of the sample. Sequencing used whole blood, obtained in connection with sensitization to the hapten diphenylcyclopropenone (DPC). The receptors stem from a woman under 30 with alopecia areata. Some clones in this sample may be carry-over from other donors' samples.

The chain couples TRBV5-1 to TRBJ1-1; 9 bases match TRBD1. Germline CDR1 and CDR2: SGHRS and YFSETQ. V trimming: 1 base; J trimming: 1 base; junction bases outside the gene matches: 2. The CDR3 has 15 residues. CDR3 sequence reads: CASSLTGGANTEAFF. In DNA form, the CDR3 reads TGCGCCAGCAGCTTGACAGGGGGCGCGAACACTGAAGCTTTCTTT.

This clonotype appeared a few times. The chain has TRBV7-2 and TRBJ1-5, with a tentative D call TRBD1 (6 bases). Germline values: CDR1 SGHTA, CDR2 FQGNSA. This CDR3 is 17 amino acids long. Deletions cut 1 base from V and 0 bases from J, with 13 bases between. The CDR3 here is CASSLEGTPSSNQPQHF. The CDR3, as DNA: TGTGCCAGCAGCTTAGAGGGGACACCCAGTAGCAATCAGCCCCAGCATTTT.

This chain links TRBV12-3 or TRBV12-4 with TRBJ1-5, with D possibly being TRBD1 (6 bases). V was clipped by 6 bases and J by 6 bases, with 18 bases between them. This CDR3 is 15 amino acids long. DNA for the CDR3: TGTGCCAGCAGCTACAGGGCTCTTCGAGGTCAGCCCCAGCATTTT. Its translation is CASSYRALRGQPQHF.